Following are 32 T cell receptor beta chains from one sample sequenced in a study of T cell repertoires in cytomegalovirus infection. TCRdb called the reads again in MiXCR, with one record for every CDR3 protein. The repertoire consists of some 110,000 distinct CDR3 sequences, with 9.5% to 13% occurring once and the leading ten covering roughly 31%. The antigens these receptors bind are not known. The material sequenced was PBMCs, sequenced either directly or after in vitro stimulation (not recorded which). These receptors all come from a human donor in good health (CMV status not recorded). Some clones in this sample may be carry-over from other donors' samples.

This clonotype has at least ten counts. V and J are TRBV7-6 and TRBJ2-2, with 14 positions matching TRBD2. Germline loops: CDR1 SGHVS, CDR2 FNYEAQ. This CDR3 spans 17 amino acids. V dropped 5 bases and J dropped 3; count of bases not matched to a gene: 5. The CDR3 protein is CASSLGLAGGDTGELFF. The CDR3 bases are TGTGCCAGCAGCCTAGGACTAGCGGGAGGCGACACCGGGGAGCTGTTTTTT.

This clonotype appeared many times. J is TRBJ1-2 and V is TRBV6-5; TRBD1 matches at 7 bases. The CDR3 length is 15 residues. Unmatched junction bases numbered 10, after V lost 2 bases and J lost 7 bases. From germline, CDR1 is MNHEY and CDR2 SVGAGI. This CDR3 reads CASSYNRGTERGYTF. In DNA, the CDR3 is TGTGCCAGCAGTTACAACCGGGGGACAGAACGTGGCTACACCTTC.

In its sample, this clonotype was seen many times. V and J are TRBV28 and TRBJ2-1, with D maybe TRBD2 (5 bases). V lost 5 bases and J 13 bases, leaving 24 bases between the germline ends. CDR1 and CDR2 (germline): MDHEN, SYDVKM. CDR3 size: 15 residues. CDR3 residues: CASSVLSGGPRSQFF. In DNA form, the CDR3 reads TGTGCCAGCAGTGTGTTAAGCGGAGGCCCCCGTTCACAGTTCTTC.

There are a few counts of this clonotype. The CDR3 here is CASSLRDSEAFF. CDR3 coding DNA: TGTGCCAGCAGTTTGAGGGACAGTGAAGCTTTCTTT. The V call is TRBV12-3 or TRBV12-4, the J call TRBJ1-1; 7 bases match TRBD1. There are 12 residues in the CDR3. Unmatched junction bases numbered 2, after V lost 3 bases and J lost 7 bases.

There are many counts of this clonotype. J is TRBJ2-7 and V is TRBV4-3; the D call may be TRBD1 or TRBD2 (5 bases each). The CDR3 is 15 amino acids. The V gene's germline CDR1 is LGHNA and CDR2 YSLEER. Trimming removed 0 bases at V and 5 bases at J, with 14 bases between. The CDR3 region has the DNA TGCGCCAGCAGCCAAGATTGGGGGAGAGGAAACGAGCAGTACTTC. Residues: CASSQDWGRGNEQYF.

The rearrangement joins TRBV6-2 or TRBV6-3 to TRBJ2-7; TRBD2 might be the D (6 bases). Germline CDR1 and CDR2: MNHEY and SVGEGT. Trimming pared 8 bases from V and 6 bases from J, leaving 14 bases between. This CDR3 is built from 12 residues. The CDR3 DNA is TGTGCCAGCCGCGGGGCAGGGCGCGAGCAGTACGTC. The encoded protein is CASRGAGREQYV.

V and J are TRBV6-2 or TRBV6-3 and TRBJ1-6, with 9 bases matching TRBD1. The CDR3 runs 15 residues. The ends lost 6 bases at V and 9 bases at J; junction bases unmatched: 9. Looked up from germline, CDR1 is MNHEY and CDR2 is SVGEGT. The chain's CDR3 is CASSARDREGSPLHF. CDR3 coding DNA: TGTGCCAGCAGCGCCCGGGACAGGGAAGGTTCACCCCTCCACTTT.

In this sample, this clonotype turned up many times. This chain joins TRBV7-2 and TRBJ1-1; tentatively, D is TRBD1 (5 bases). Looked up from germline, CDR1 is SGHTA and CDR2 is FQGNSA. Between the trimmed V and J ends, which lost 5 bases and 5 bases, there was a span of 15 bases. The CDR3 is 14 amino acids. The CDR3, as DNA: TGTGCCAGCAGCCCCCTAAAAAGGGGAACTGAAGCTTTCTTT. It translates to CASSPLKRGTEAFF.

This clonotype was picked up many times. This sequence joins TRBV6-2 or TRBV6-3 and TRBJ2-3; 8 positions agree with TRBD1. Germline trimming cut 5 bases from V and 2 bases from J; bases unmatched to any gene: 9. The CDR3 is 16 amino acids. Germline CDR1 reads MNHEY; CDR2 reads SVGEGT. The CDR3 coding sequence is TGTGCCAGCAGTCATCGACAGGGGCCTACCACAGATACGCAGTATTTT. It translates to CASSHRQGPTTDTQYF.

The rearrangement uses TRBV24-1 and TRBJ2-4; 7 bases line up with TRBD1. This CDR3 has 12 residues. V was pared by 0 bases and J by 16 bases, with 5 bases of the junction left unmatched. Germline V lookup: CDR1 KGHDR, CDR2 SFDVKD. In DNA form, the CDR3 reads TGTGCCACCAGTGATTTGGACAGGGAAGTCTACTTC. As protein: CATSDLDREVYF.

This clonotype came up a few times. The chain uses TRBV11-2 and TRBJ1-2; no clear D. V lost 1 base and J 0 bases, leaving 9 bases between the germline ends. The germline V gene has CDR1 SGHAT and CDR2 FQNNGV. The CDR3 runs 15 residues. The CDR3 sequence is CASSLVGSSNYGYTF. The CDR3 DNA is TGTGCCAGCAGCTTAGTCGGCAGCTCTAACTATGGCTACACCTTC.

This clonotype appeared many times. The chain is built from TRBV7-2 and TRBJ2-5; TRBD2 agrees at 14 bases. V was pared by 6 bases and J by 7 bases, with 10 bases of the junction left unmatched. Germline lookup yields CDR1 SGHTA and CDR2 FQGNSA. This CDR3 is built from 16 residues. CDR3 loop: CASRPGTSGSSGTQYF. CDR3 DNA: TGTGCCAGCAGGCCCGGGACTAGCGGGAGTTCAGGGACCCAGTACTTC.

This clonotype was seen a few times. V and J are TRBV7-2 and TRBJ2-1, with a tentative D call TRBD2 (5 bases). The CDR3 totals 15 residues. V was pared by 3 bases and J by 0 bases, with 9 bases between. Germline V CDR1 and CDR2: SGHTA, FQGNSA. The CDR3 is CASSLGANSYNEQFF. DNA for the CDR3: TGTGCCAGCAGCTTGGGAGCGAACTCCTACAATGAGCAGTTCTTC.

The table lists this clonotype with many counts. This chain joins TRBV7-2 and TRBJ2-7; tentatively, D is TRBD2 (5 bases). This CDR3 contains 14 residues. Germline V gene lookup returns CDR1 SGHTA and CDR2 FQGNSA. Deletions cut 5 bases from V and 2 bases from J, with 13 bases between. The chain's CDR3 is CASSPGVGAYEQYV. As DNA, the CDR3 is TGTGCCAGCAGCCCCGGGGTCGGGGCCTACGAGCAGTACGTC.

Ten or more counts support this clonotype. The rearrangement uses TRBV7-8 and TRBJ2-1; D may be TRBD2 (7 bases). The CDR3 extends over 17 amino acids. The V gene's germline CDR1 is SGHVS and CDR2 FQNEAQ. The V gene lost 2 bases and the J gene lost 3 bases, with 17 bases spanning the gap. The CDR3 DNA sequence: TGTGCCAGCAGCTTAAGGCGGCGGGGGACAAACTACAATGAGCAGTTCTTC. Its protein product is CASSLRRRGTNYNEQFF.

The J gene is TRBJ2-5, the V gene TRBV4-3; TRBD2 matches 7 bases. CDR3 size: 16 residues. V dropped 0 bases and J dropped 4; count of bases not matched to a gene: 8. Germline lookup yields CDR1 LGHNA and CDR2 YSLEER. Here the CDR3 DNA reads TGCGCCAGCAGCCAAGATTGGGGGAGGGCCGTAGAGACCCAGTACTTC. Its protein is CASSQDWGRAVETQYF.

This clonotype is termed medium-sized. The V gene is TRBV7-2, the J gene TRBJ2-7; 8 nucleotides agree with TRBD1. The CDR3 length is 15 residues. Germline V gene sequence: CDR1 SGHTA, CDR2 FQGNSA. V lost 8 bases and J lost 4; bases outside the gene matches: 13. The CDR3 DNA sequence: TGTGCCAGCGGGGCAAGACAGGGGTCCCATTACGAGCAGTACTTC. Protein: CASGARQGSHYEQYF.

This chain links TRBV7-2 with TRBJ2-2, with 10 bases lining up with TRBD1. This CDR3 has 16 amino acids. V lost 4 bases and J lost 8; bases outside the gene matches: 10. CDR1 SGHTA and CDR2 FQGNSA come from the germline V gene. CDR3 protein: CASSYTIDRGHGELFF. The CDR3 DNA follows: TGTGCCAGCAGCTATACAATCGACAGGGGGCATGGGGAGCTGTTTTTT.

This clonotype occurred a few times. The rearrangement joins TRBV4-3 to TRBJ2-1; D is perhaps TRBD2 (5 bases). CDR1 is LGHNA, CDR2 YSLEER, per germline. The CDR3 sequence is 16 residues long. The V end was cut by 4 bases, the J end by 2 bases, with 15 bases between. The CDR3 is CASSPFLSGAYNEQFF. CDR3 nucleotides: TGCGCCAGCAGCCCCTTTCTGAGCGGTGCCTACAATGAGCAGTTCTTC.

V usage is TRBV10-2 and J usage is TRBJ2-7, with TRBD2 identical over 7 bases. CDR1 is WSHSY and CDR2 is SAAADI in the germline V gene. This CDR3 has 14 residues. As DNA, the CDR3 is TGCGCCAGCAAAGCCCCATGGCTAGCGGAAGGGCAAAGCGTC. It translates to CASKAPWLAEGQSV.

This clonotype appeared a few times. The rearrangement uses TRBV12-3 or TRBV12-4 and TRBJ1-2; 12 nucleotides align to TRBD1. This CDR3 is built from 14 residues. The V segment lost 6 bases and the J segment 8 bases; nucleotides outside the gene matches: 7. CDR3 in amino acids: CASSLGQGAWGYTF. The DNA of the CDR3 is TGTGCCAGCAGCCTGGGACAGGGGGCTTGGGGCTACACCTTC.

This clonotype was recorded at least ten times. V and J are TRBV7-9 and TRBJ2-1; D call uncertain. The V gene's germline CDR1 is SEHNR and CDR2 FQNEAQ (reference sequence). This CDR3 is 13 amino acids long. The germline V and J ends were trimmed by 1 base and 6 bases, with 7 bases remaining between them. The CDR3 nucleotides read TGTGCCAGCAGCTTAGGCCTCTCCAATGAGCAGTTCTTC. This gives the protein CASSLGLSNEQFF.

The CDR3 reads CASSLRGQQYNEQFF. The CDR3 DNA follows: TGTGCCAGCAGCTTGAGGGGACAGCAGTACAATGAGCAGTTCTTC. V is TRBV5-8 and J is TRBJ2-1; the match to TRBD1 covers 7 bases. The CDR3 extends over 15 amino acids. Germline trimming cut 1 base from V and 4 bases from J; bases unmatched to any gene: 5. Looked up from germline, CDR1 is SGHTS and CDR2 is YDEGEE.

The chain combines TRBV30 with TRBJ1-5; TRBD1 matches 9 bases. The V gene end was trimmed by 5 bases and the J gene end by 6 bases; junction bases not matched to a gene: 8. Germline assignment: CDR1 GTSNPN and CDR2 SVGIG (reference sequence). The CDR3 spans 14 residues. The CDR3 DNA follows: TGTGCCTGGGCCCAACAGGGGGCAGTTCAGCCCCAGCATTTT. It translates to CAWAQQGAVQPQHF.

The genes are TRBV23-1 and TRBJ2-3; 7 nucleotides match TRBD2. TRBV23-1 is given ORF status, its function remaining uncertain. Trimming took 0 bases from V and 6 from J; bases not matched to a gene: 3. This CDR3 has 14 residues. This chain's CDR3 is CASSQSRGWDTQYF. The DNA of the CDR3 is TGCGCCAGCAGTCAATCGCGGGGGTGGGATACGCAGTATTTT.

There are many counts of this clonotype. The chain is built from TRBV6-5 and TRBJ1-2; perhaps TRBD1 as D (6 bases). V was trimmed by 4 bases and J by 6 bases, leaving 18 bases between them. The V gene's germline CDR1 is MNHEY and CDR2 SVGAGI. CDR3 length equals 15 residues. The CDR3 nucleotides are TGTGCCAGCAGTTGGCAGGGAGGGACACCCAATGGCTACACCTTC. It encodes CASSWQGGTPNGYTF.

This clonotype has just a few counts. The V call is TRBV5-1, the J call TRBJ2-5; 13 positions match TRBD2. Germline CDR1 and CDR2: SGHRS and YFSETQ. The CDR3 covers 14 residues. V trimming: 5 bases; J trimming: 4 bases; junction bases outside the gene matches: 2. The CDR3 here is CASRGLAGTETQYF. CDR3 coding DNA: TGCGCCAGCAGGGGACTAGCGGGAACAGAGACCCAGTACTTC.

This clonotype came up a few times. The rearrangement joins TRBV7-9 to TRBJ1-3; 8 nucleotides agree with TRBD1. Germline loops: CDR1 SEHNR, CDR2 FQNEAQ (reference sequence). CDR3 size: 18 residues. Unmatched junction bases numbered 12, after V lost 5 bases and J lost 0 bases. CDR3 amino acids: CASSARRTGRASGNTIYF. The CDR3 region has the DNA TGTGCCAGCAGCGCAAGAAGGACAGGGAGGGCCTCTGGAAACACCATATATTTT.

This clonotype has at least ten counts. The chain joins TRBV6-2 or TRBV6-3 to TRBJ2-7, with D possibly called TRBD1 or TRBD2 (5 bases each). The germline CDR1 and CDR2 sequences are MNHEY and SVGEGT. Trimming shortened V by 6 bases and J by 2 bases, and 11 bases separated the two germline ends. The CDR3 loop spans 13 amino acids. As DNA, the CDR3 is TGTGCCAGCAGACCGGGACCTCCCTACGAGCAGTACGTC. This codes for CASRPGPPYEQYV.

This clonotype has a handful of counts. The chain employs TRBV6-6 and TRBJ2-1, with 14 bases that match TRBD2. Germline CDR1 reads MNHNY; CDR2 reads SVGAGI (reference sequence). The CDR3 has 19 amino acids. The V gene end was trimmed by 2 bases and the J gene end by 4 bases; junction bases not matched to a gene: 10. In DNA form, the CDR3 reads TGTGCCAGCAGTTACCCAGGGACTAGCGGGAGCTCAACGTACAATGAGCAGTTCTTC. Encoded protein: CASSYPGTSGSSTYNEQFF.

For the CDR3, the DNA is TGTGCCAGCACCCTTACCGGGACAGGAATCTATGGCTACACCTTC. Amino acid sequence: CASTLTGTGIYGYTF. The gene calls are TRBV6-1 and TRBJ1-2; 8 nucleotides line up with TRBD1. CDR1 MNHNS and CDR2 SASEGT come from the germline V gene. V lost 7 bases and J lost 4; bases outside the gene matches: 11. The CDR3 totals 15 residues.

This clonotype was counted between two and nine times. The chain is built from TRBV15 and TRBJ2-2; tentative D call: TRBD2 (5 bases). In germline, CDR1 is LNHNV, CDR2 YYDKDF (reference sequence). The CDR3 totals 16 residues. Trimming removed 7 bases at V and 4 bases at J, with 19 bases between. The CDR3 bases are TGTGCCACCAAAGGCCTCGGGGTAGTTGGCACCGGGGAGCTGTTTTTT. Translated, it gives CATKGLGVVGTGELFF.